What follows are 2 T cell receptor beta chains derived from one specimen sequenced in a study of identical twins. A single record per CDR3 protein comes from TCRdb applying MiXCR to the 5' RACE reads. In the table there are approximately 700,000 distinct CDR3 sequences, around 6% of which are singletons. Input material: naive T cells sorted from blood. These receptors all stem from a man in his late teens or twenties in good health.

This clonotype has more than one count but fewer than ten. The CDR3 here is CASSPPGLHLGGEQFF. In DNA form, the CDR3 reads TGTGCCAGCAGCCCCCCCGGACTCCACCTGGGGGGTGAGCAGTTCTTC. The chain uses TRBV7-9 and TRBJ2-1; D perhaps matches TRBD2 (6 bases). V was shortened by 5 bases and J by 9 bases, with 23 bases between the two germline ends. The CDR3 is 16 residues long. Per the germline V gene, CDR1 is SEHNR and CDR2 is FQNEAQ (reference sequence).

Here the CDR3 DNA reads TGTGCCAGCAGTTTACTAGGACTAGCGGGAGTAGAGACCCAGTACTTC. As protein: CASSLLGLAGVETQYF. This chain connects TRBV27 to TRBJ2-5; 13 positions match TRBD2. Germline CDR1 MNHEY, CDR2 SMNVEV (reference sequence). With 2 bases clipped from V and 4 bases from J, the junction kept 4 bases outside the gene matches. The CDR3 has 16 amino acids.